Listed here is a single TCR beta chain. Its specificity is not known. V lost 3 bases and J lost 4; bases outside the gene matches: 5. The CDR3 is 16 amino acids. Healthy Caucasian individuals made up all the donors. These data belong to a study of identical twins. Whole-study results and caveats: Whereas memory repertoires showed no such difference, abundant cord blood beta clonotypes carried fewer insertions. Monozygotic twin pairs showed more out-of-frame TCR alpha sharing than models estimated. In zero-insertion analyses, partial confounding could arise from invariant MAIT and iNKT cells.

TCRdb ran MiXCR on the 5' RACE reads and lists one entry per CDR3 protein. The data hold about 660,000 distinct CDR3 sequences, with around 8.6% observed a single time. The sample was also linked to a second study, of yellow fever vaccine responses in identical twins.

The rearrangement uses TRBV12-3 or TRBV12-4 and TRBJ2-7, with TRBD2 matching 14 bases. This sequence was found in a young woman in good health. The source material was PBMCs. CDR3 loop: CASSFRTSGGKYEQYF. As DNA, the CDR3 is TGTGCCAGCAGTTTCCGGACTAGCGGGGGGAAGTACGAGCAGTACTTC.